This T cell receptor beta chain originates from a study of shared clonotypes between healthy human individuals (dated by TCRdb to about 2020). Concerning the study at large: Two women and a few men aged 18 to 49 years were included in the cohort. For each donor, three plates each were used for CD4 naive and CD4 memory, two plates were used for CD8 naive, and one plate was used for CD8 memory. To increase sequencing depth and limit assay-specific biases, TCR repertoire library preparation and sequencing were carried out by different laboratories using diverse techniques. Leukapheresis yielded between about 0.9 and 8.9 billion PBMCs per donor. The study deeply sequenced blood TCR repertoires of about 5 healthy adults to estimate repertoire size and the extent of clonotype sharing between individuals. The research as a whole found: Pairwise subsampling indicated that sequencing depth was expected to affect the degree of clonotype sharing among donors. Compared with non-shared clonotypes, clonotypes shared by all four sorted-subset donors had higher generation probabilities. Across four donors, about 5% of naive CD4, approximately 3.6% of naive CD8, roughly 2.3% of memory CD4, and 0.4% to 0.45% of memory CD8 clonotypes were shared. Only blood was sampled, and tissue TCR repertoires likely differ from those in blood. Naive subsets generally had larger estimated clonotype richness than memory subsets. Rarefaction of sorted-subset datasets indicated incomplete sequencing despite the large sequencing depth. The genetic and exposure-history diversity represented was limited by the small number of donors.

Notes on this clone: Which antigen it targets is not known. No much larger clonotype is one base removed from it; base qualities were not supplied.

CD8 naive samples were CD45RO-negative cells positively selected for CCR7, giving a CD45RA+CCR7+ population that excluded TemRA cells. Healthy HIV-negative adults with no recently reported acute infections or vaccinations were included as donors. Every donor was a Caucasian adult living in Nashville, Tennessee, USA. Blood was collected by leukapheresis, and PBMCs were isolated by Ficoll-Histopaque density gradient centrifugation and then cryopreserved in liquid nitrogen vapor phase. Purity and quantity of every magnetically sorted T cell population were checked by analytical flow cytometry. Each sorted fraction had its genomic DNA isolated and then quantified by UV absorbance on a Nanodrop 2000c. Using the deep immunoSEQ assay, TCR CDR3 regions were amplified from genomic DNA by multiplex PCR. Extracted genomic DNA from each cell subset was spread evenly across all wells of several immunoSEQ 96-well plates, with each plate serving as a replicate. For sorted subsets, approximately 190 ng genomic DNA, equal to 30,000 to 35,000 T cell genomes, was loaded into each replicate PCR. Purified libraries were measured with a Qubit 3.0 fluorometer, size-checked on a Bioanalyzer 2100, and measured again with the KAPA Library Quantification kit. Each immunoSEQ 96-well plate was sequenced on its own single-read 150-cycle Illumina NextSeq 550 flow cell. Per the source publication's procedure: Because the immunoSEQ output included only junctional sequences and no quality scores, the filtering could not be the same as the filtering used for full-length reads. To assign V/J genes and CDR3, sequences were annotated against IMGT germline references using PyIR, a Python wrapper for IgBLAST v1.9. Reads were removed for weak V/J assignments (E-value above 1e-6), missing CDR3, stop codons, out-of-frame junctions, or ambiguous translated residues. V3J clonotypes were defined as sequences sharing an identical inferred V gene, J gene, and CDR3 amino acid sequence. The percentage overlap between two repertoires was calculated by dividing the number of shared unique clonotypes by the size of the smaller repertoire. Repertoire richness was assessed with RTK rarefaction, the Chao1 estimator, and Recon v2.1 estimates of unobserved clonotypes. OLGA was used to compute generation probabilities for all TCRbeta clonotypes that the gDNA method yielded from a handful of donors. As stored in TCRdb, this immuneACCESS dataset retains in-frame rearrangements with V and J assigned. A fraction of the clones does not appear; measured against another copy, unresolved V genes explain less than half of the discrepancy, and the remainder lacks a known reason. V and J calls and clone size are as listed in that table; D and trimming were resolved from the DNA. Present in this sample are some 2.1 million clones, about 95% of which were seen just once. Together, the top ten hold roughly 1% of the sample.

Based on the germline V gene, the CDR1 and CDR2 sequences are LGHNA and YSLEER. The CDR3 covers 15 residues, taking in both the cysteine and the phenylalanine. The CDR3 DNA has 45 bases and is translated from base 1. Between the V and J ends, shortened by 0 bases and 4 bases respectively, the junction contains 7 bases. The rearrangement joined TRBV4-3 to TRBJ2-6; TRBD2 could be the D gene, as 6 bases match. Sequenced material: naive CD8+ T cells sorted from blood. The cell subset or site label here, explained by the study, means: CD45RA+CCR7+. The TCR originated in a man aged 18 to 29 in good health. The DNA sequence follows: TGCGCCAGCAGCCAAGATGGGAGGGGGGCCAACGTCCTGACTTTC. Translation gives CASSQDGRGANVLTF.